This T cell receptor beta chain was captured by sequencing in a study of blood T cell repertoires in COVID-19. As for the study in general: Acute-phase and convalescent COVID-19 samples originated in the United States, Italy and Spain. T cells, B-cell-depleted T cells, or PBMCs supplied cDNA or gDNA.

Measured with immunoSEQ multiplex PCR; TCRdb has only the in-frame clones, and not every one. The top ten clones hold 6.9% of a sample with 55,000 to 70,000 clones, approximately 89% of them seen once. V gave up 4 bases and J gave up 3 bases; unmatched junction bases: 4. The CDR3 extends over 14 amino acids. Germline V CDR1 and CDR2: SGHDT, YYEEEE. The TCR was taken from a man aged 60-69 years with active or convalescent COVID-19. J is TRBJ2-7 and V is TRBV5-6; 10 bases line up with TRBD1. Source material: peripheral blood. The CDR3 here is CASSRTGGNYEQYF. DNA for the CDR3: TGTGCCAGCAGCAGGACAGGGGGAAACTACGAGCAGTACTTC.